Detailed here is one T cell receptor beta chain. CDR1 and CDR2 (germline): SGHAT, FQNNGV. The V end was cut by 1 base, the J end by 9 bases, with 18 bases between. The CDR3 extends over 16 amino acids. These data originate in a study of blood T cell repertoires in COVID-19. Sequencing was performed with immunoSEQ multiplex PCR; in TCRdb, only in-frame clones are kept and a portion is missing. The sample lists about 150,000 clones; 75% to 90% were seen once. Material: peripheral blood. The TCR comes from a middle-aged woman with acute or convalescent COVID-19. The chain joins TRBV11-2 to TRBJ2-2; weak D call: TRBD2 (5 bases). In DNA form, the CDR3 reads TGTGCCAGCAGCTTAGTTAGGACTGCTTTCTTCAGGGAGCTGTTTTTT. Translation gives CASSLVRTAFFRELFF.